The 20 T cell receptor beta chains listed next were all sequenced from one sample in a study of T cell repertoires in cytomegalovirus infection. TCRdb processed the reads anew with MiXCR; each CDR3 protein has one entry. This table holds about 190,000 distinct CDR3 sequences, 28% found once. The sample taken for sequencing was PBMCs. The receptors were gathered from a human donor in good health (CMV status not recorded). Some clones in this sample may be carry-over from other donors' samples.

The gene calls are TRBV14 and TRBJ1-6; D not resolved. CDR3 length equals 15 residues. CDR1 and CDR2 from the germline V gene are SGHDN and FVKESK. Trimming left V 4 bases short and J 9 bases short, with 16 bases between. The CDR3 nucleotides read TGTGCCAGCAGCCGATCAGCCGCGATAAGTTCACCCCTCCACTTT. This translates into CASSRSAAISSPLHF.

Notes on this clonotype: This may be a read error, as it is one base from a much larger clone. The rearrangement links TRBV12-3 or TRBV12-4 to TRBJ1-3; D possibly corresponds to TRBD1 (6 bases). This CDR3 has 17 amino acids. Trimming pared 9 bases from V and 0 bases from J, leaving 21 bases between. Here the CDR3 DNA reads TGTGCCAGTCTCATGAGGGGGGGCGCAACCTCTGGAAACACCATATATTTT. It yields the protein CASLMRGGATSGNTIYF.

This clonotype was counted only a few times. This chain links TRBV6-8 with TRBJ1-4; maybe TRBD1 (6 bases). CDR1 is MNHGY and CDR2 is SAAAGT in the germline V gene. This CDR3 is built from 12 residues. V was pared by 4 bases and J by 11 bases, with 11 bases between. The CDR3 DNA reads TGTGCCAGCAGTTTAGAGGGGGTGAAACTGTTTTTT. Translation: CASSLEGVKLFF.

The gene calls are TRBV6-1 and TRBJ1-5; no clear D. The V end was cut by 11 bases, the J end by 0 bases, with 11 bases between. The CDR3 totals 13 residues. Germline V lookup: CDR1 MNHNS, CDR2 SASEGT. As DNA, the CDR3 is TGTGCCTGTCAACAGAATAGCAATCAGCCCCAGCATTTT. It encodes CACQQNSNQPQHF.

This chain uses TRBV12-3 or TRBV12-4 with TRBJ1-3; D is unresolved. Trimming took 3 bases from V and 2 from J, leaving 8 bases between them. There are 14 residues in the CDR3. CDR3: CASSLVRPGNTIYF. CDR3 nucleotides: TGTGCCAGCAGTTTGGTCCGTCCTGGAAACACCATATATTTT.

A few counts support this clonotype. This chain connects TRBV5-1 to TRBJ1-2, with D perhaps matching TRBD1 (5 bases). Trimming removed 2 bases at V and 6 bases at J, with 14 bases between. This CDR3 contains 14 residues. CDR1 and CDR2 (germline): SGHRS, YFSETQ. The CDR3 here is CASSLGFREDGYTF. The CDR3 bases are TGCGCCAGCAGCTTAGGATTCAGGGAAGATGGCTACACCTTC.

The V call is TRBV12-5, the J call TRBJ1-5, with D unresolved. Trimming cost V 6 bases and J 0 bases, with 9 bases left between them. CDR1 is LGHNT and CDR2 is FRNRAP in the germline V gene. This CDR3 region has 14 residues. The CDR3 reads CASGASYSNQPQHF. The CDR3 nucleotides read TGTGCTAGTGGAGCCTCATATAGCAATCAGCCCCAGCATTTT.

The chain employs TRBV28 and TRBJ2-2; 12 bases map to TRBD2. CDR3 length: 16 amino acids. After removal of 3 bases from V and 7 bases from J, the junction contained 6 bases not matched to a gene. Germline V gene sequence: CDR1 MDHEN, CDR2 SYDVKM. CDR3 sequence reads: CASSFLAGGPSGELFF. The DNA for the CDR3 is TGTGCCAGCAGTTTCCTAGCGGGGGGGCCGAGCGGGGAGCTGTTTTTT.

This chain links TRBV6-2 or TRBV6-3 with TRBJ1-5; D not certain. Per germline, CDR1 MNHEY and CDR2 SVGEGT. This CDR3 is 13 amino acids long. V was clipped by 5 bases and J by 6 bases, with 11 bases between them. CDR3 protein: CASSPDGVQPQHF. The DNA of the CDR3 is TGTGCCAGCAGTCCTGACGGGGTTCAGCCCCAGCATTTT.

The J gene is TRBJ2-7, the V gene TRBV6-5; 11 nucleotides align to TRBD2. CDR1 and CDR2 from the germline V gene are MNHEY and SVGAGI. V lost 4 bases to trimming and J lost 4 bases; unmatched junction nucleotides: 12. The CDR3 runs to 17 residues. CDR3 protein: CASSSGLAEIRGYEQYF. The CDR3 DNA follows: TGTGCCAGCAGTTCGGGACTAGCGGAGATTCGCGGGTACGAGCAGTACTTC.

This clonotype has at least ten counts. The genes are TRBV13 and TRBJ1-2; 10 bases line up with TRBD1. J lost 2 bases, V lost 5 bases, and 11 bases had no gene match. Germline loops: CDR1 PRHDT, CDR2 FYEKMQ (reference sequence). The CDR3 length is 17 residues. The CDR3 region is CASSILLEGQGNYGYTF. For the CDR3, the DNA is TGTGCCAGCAGCATACTCTTAGAGGGACAGGGGAACTATGGCTACACCTTC.

The genes are TRBV6-5 and TRBJ2-3, with D uncertain. Trimming pared 7 bases from V and 0 bases from J, leaving 11 bases between. Germline lookup yields CDR1 MNHEY and CDR2 SVGAGI. The CDR3 consists of 14 residues. DNA for the CDR3: TGTGCCAGCAATTCCGGACCGAGCACAGATACGCAGTATTTT. Its translation: CASNSGPSTDTQYF.

This clonotype was seen ten or more times. The chain couples TRBV23-1 to TRBJ2-1, with D possibly being TRBD2 (6 bases). TRBV23-1 qualifies as an ORF whose function is uncertain. CDR3 length: 18 amino acids. Trimming cost V 0 bases and J 0 bases, with 15 bases left between them. CDR3 sequence reads: CASSQSRTPRGSYNEQFF. DNA for the CDR3: TGCGCCAGCAGTCAATCCCGGACGCCGCGGGGCTCCTACAATGAGCAGTTCTTC.

The rearrangement links TRBV7-9 to TRBJ2-7, with 7 nucleotides matching TRBD2. The CDR3 length is 14 residues. Germline CDR1 and CDR2: SEHNR and FQNEAQ (reference sequence). V lost 3 bases and J lost 1; bases outside the gene matches: 3. CDR3 sequence reads: CASSFGLGSYEQYF. CDR3 DNA: TGTGCCAGCAGCTTCGGACTAGGTTCCTACGAGCAGTACTTC. Using reference TRBV7-9 and TRBJ2-7 for the parts outside the CDR3, the full variable domain is DTGVSQNPRHKITKRGQNVTFRCDPISEHNRLYWYRQTLGQGPEFLTYFQNEAQLEKSRLLSDRFSAERPKGSFSTLEIQRTEQGDSAMYLCASSFGLGSYEQYFGPGTRLTVT.

The genes are TRBV7-2 and TRBJ2-7; D may be TRBD2 (7 bases). Germline assignment: CDR1 SGHTA and CDR2 FQGNSA. V gave up 1 base and J gave up 6 bases, with 13 bases separating them. This CDR3 is 14 amino acids long. The CDR3, as DNA: TGTGCCAGCAGCTTAGAGGGGGGGACCTGCGAGCAGTACTTC. This encodes CASSLEGGTCEQYF.

In its sample, this clonotype was seen a few times. The chain uses TRBV6-6 and TRBJ2-6; D may be TRBD1 (7 bases). The CDR3 covers 15 residues. Germline V gene lookup returns CDR1 MNHNY and CDR2 SVGAGI (reference sequence). Trimming shortened V by 7 bases and J by 2 bases, and 12 bases separated the two germline ends. The CDR3 DNA reads as TGTGCCAGCAATCAGGGGGGCACTGGGGCCAACGTCCTGACTTTC. Translating it yields CASNQGGTGANVLTF.

This chain uses TRBV29-1 with TRBJ2-1; 8 bases map to TRBD1. The length of the CDR3 is 13 residues. Germline V gene lookup returns CDR1 SQVTM and CDR2 ANQGSEA. V lost 5 bases to trimming and J lost 10 bases; unmatched junction nucleotides: 10. The CDR3 nucleotides are TGCAGCGTTCCTTTGACAGGGGTGGGCGAGCAGTTCTTC. Its translation: CSVPLTGVGEQFF.

In its sample, this clonotype was seen many times. The rearrangement uses TRBV2 and TRBJ2-2, with D possibly being TRBD2 (6 bases). Germline loops: CDR1 SNHLY, CDR2 FYNNEI. The V end was cut by 7 bases, the J end by 2 bases, with 17 bases between. The CDR3 spans 16 residues. This chain's CDR3 is CASTPGGNFNTGELFF. In DNA, the CDR3 is TGTGCCAGCACCCCCGGGGGAAACTTTAACACCGGGGAGCTGTTTTTT. Filled out from reference TRBV2 and TRBJ2-2, the complete variable domain reads EPEVTQTPSHQVTQMGQEVILRCVPISNHLYFYWYRQILGQKVEFLVSFYNNEISEKSEIFDDQFSVERPDGSNFTLKIRSTKLEDSAMYFCASTPGGNFNTGELFFGEGSRLTVL.

This clonotype turned up a few times. Its ends do not fully match the called genes, so a read error is possible. The rearrangement joins TRBV7-6 to TRBJ2-5, with D unclear. Germline CDR1 reads SGHVS; CDR2 reads FNYEAQ. The CDR3 runs to 11 residues. The CDR3: CASSYGQTQYF. The CDR3 DNA is TGTGCTAGCAGCTACGGACAGACCCAGTACTTC. The full variable domain, its missing parts supplied by reference TRBV7-6 and TRBJ2-5, is GAGVSQSPRYKVTKRGQDVALRCDPISGHVSLYWYRQALGQGPEFLTYFNYEAQQDKSGLPNDRFSAERPEGSISTLTIQRTEQRDSAMYRCASSYGQTQYFGPGTRLLVL.

The gene calls are TRBV12-3 or TRBV12-4 and TRBJ2-3; 9 nucleotides agree with TRBD2. V lost 6 bases to trimming and J lost 3 bases; unmatched junction nucleotides: 7. The CDR3 has 15 residues. CDR3 nucleotides: TGTGCCAGCAGCCCTCGGACTAGCGTAACAGATACGCAGTATTTT. Protein sequence: CASSPRTSVTDTQYF.